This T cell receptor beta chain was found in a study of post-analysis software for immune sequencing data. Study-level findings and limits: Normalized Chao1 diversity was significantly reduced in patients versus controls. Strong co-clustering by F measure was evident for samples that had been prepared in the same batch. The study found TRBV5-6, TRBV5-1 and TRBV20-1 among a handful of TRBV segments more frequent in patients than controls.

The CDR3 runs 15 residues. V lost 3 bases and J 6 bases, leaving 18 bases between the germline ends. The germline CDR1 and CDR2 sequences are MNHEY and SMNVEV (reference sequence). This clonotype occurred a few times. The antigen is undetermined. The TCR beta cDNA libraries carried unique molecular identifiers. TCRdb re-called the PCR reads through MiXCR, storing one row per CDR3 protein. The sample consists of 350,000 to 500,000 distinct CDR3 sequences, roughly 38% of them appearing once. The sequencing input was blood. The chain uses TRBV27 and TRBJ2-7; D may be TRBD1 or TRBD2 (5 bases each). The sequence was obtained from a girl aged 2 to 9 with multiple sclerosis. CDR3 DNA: TGTGCCAGCAGTTTTAATCCCCAGGGACCCAGCGAGCAGTACTTC. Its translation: CASSFNPQGPSEQYF.